This T cell receptor beta chain is drawn from a study of blood T cell repertoires in COVID-19. Across the whole study: Sites across the United States, Italy and Spain contributed samples from acute and convalescent COVID-19.

Germline CDR1 SNHLY, CDR2 FYNNEI. The CDR3 spans 14 residues. With 4 bases clipped from V and 5 bases from J, the junction kept 5 bases outside the gene matches. Participants reported their clinical history, and cohort assignment relied on those reports. Original data processing: From reference gene primer amplification, estimates of nucleated cell counts were derived. Produced via immunoSEQ multiplex PCR; TCRdb's table is partial and in-frame only. V, J and clone size are those of that table, while D and trimming were read from the DNA. The sample lists over 250,000 clones; around nine tenths were seen once.

Sequencing was done on a sample of PBMCs or T cells enriched from blood (not recorded which). The receptor comes from a woman aged 60-75 years in a cohort exposed to, infected with or recovered from COVID-19 (not recorded which). The chain uses TRBV2 and TRBJ2-3; 8 nucleotides agree with TRBD1. The CDR3 reads CASSVQGAGDTQYF. The CDR3 region has the DNA TGTGCCAGCAGTGTGCAGGGGGCGGGAGATACGCAGTATTTT.